Listed below are T cell receptor beta chains from one sample, sequenced in a study of regulatory T cells in long-lasting Graves disease. TCRdb reprocessed the multiplex PCR reads with MiXCR, giving one entry per CDR3 protein. In the table there are roughly 220,000 distinct CDR3 sequences, around 17% of which are singletons. The sequences come from peripheral blood mononuclear cells (PBMCs), collected at new diagnosis, from a patient treated with antithyroid drugs. The receptors derive from a female donor with Graves disease. The CDR3 runs from the conserved cysteine through the conserved F or W. A D gene is named only where the DNA matches it firmly. Clone size appears in some rows only: once, few, many, or a class for an expanded clone.

V: TRBV2
size: -
D: TRBD2
J: TRBJ2-7
DNA: TGTGCCAGCGATGGCGGGAGGGCCGGGTACGAGCAGTACTTC
CDR3: CASDGGRAGYEQYF

V: TRBV6-2/TRBV6-3
size: many
D: -
J: TRBJ1-2
DNA: TGTGCCAGCTGTCCGTCACAGAACTATGGCTACACCTTC
CDR3: CASCPSQNYGYTF

V: TRBV2
size: -
D: TRBD2
J: TRBJ2-3
DNA: TGTGCCAGCACCGCGCGGGAGAACACAGATACGCAGTATTTT
CDR3: CASTARENTDTQYF

V: TRBV5-6
size: -
D: -
J: TRBJ1-2
DNA: TGTGCCAGCAGCTTGTTCGGGGCGACGGGGGGCTACACCTTC
CDR3: CASSLFGATGGYTF

V: TRBV27
size: few
D: -
J: TRBJ2-1
DNA: TGTGCCAGCAGTTTATACGCGGAGGCCTTATTCAATGAGCAGTTCTTC
CDR3: CASSLYAEALFNEQFF

V: TRBV2
size: many
D: -
J: TRBJ1-1
DNA: TGTGCCAGCAGTATAGGGGGGAACACTGAAGCTTTCTTT
CDR3: CASSIGGNTEAFF

V: TRBV27
size: many
D: -
J: TRBJ2-2
DNA: TGTGCCAGCAGCTTGGACAGCGCGAACACCGGGGAGCTGTTTTTT
CDR3: CASSLDSANTGELFF

V: TRBV5-1
size: -
D: -
J: TRBJ2-2
DNA: TGCGCCAGCAGCTTGGCCGGCTGGGGTGCGGAGCTGTTTTTT
CDR3: CASSLAGWGAELFF

V: TRBV29-1
size: many
D: -
J: TRBJ1-2
DNA: TGCAGCGTCCTCCGAGGGGCGCACTATGGCTACACCTTC
CDR3: CSVLRGAHYGYTF

V: TRBV18
size: many
D: -
J: TRBJ1-4
DNA: TGTGCCAGCTCACCCGGACAGAATGAAAAACTGTTTTTT
CDR3: CASSPGQNEKLFF

V: TRBV5-1
size: few
D: TRBD2
J: TRBJ2-7
DNA: TGCGCCAGCAGCCCACTAGCGGGATTTGGTGAGCAGTACTTC
CDR3: CASSPLAGFGEQYF

V: TRBV7-9
size: -
D: TRBD1
J: TRBJ1-4
DNA: TGTGCCAGCAGCTTAGCCCCGAAGGGGGCCAAACTGTTTTTT
CDR3: CASSLAPKGAKLFF

V: TRBV19
size: many
D: -
J: TRBJ2-2
DNA: TGTGCCAGTAGCCCAGAGGACAGAACGAACACCGGGGAGCTGTTTTTT
CDR3: CASSPEDRTNTGELFF

V: TRBV27
size: many
D: -
J: TRBJ2-7
DNA: TGTGCCAGCAGCCGACGACAGGACCTTTCCTACGAGCAGTACTTC
CDR3: CASSRRQDLSYEQYF

V: TRBV3-1
size: many
D: -
J: TRBJ1-1
DNA: TGTGCCAGCAGCCAACTAGGGACTGAAGCTTTCTTT
CDR3: CASSQLGTEAFF

V: TRBV20-1
size: many
D: -
J: TRBJ2-1
DNA: TGCAGTGCTAGACGACCGGACCCCAATGAGCAGTTCTTC
CDR3: CSARRPDPNEQFF

V: TRBV4-2
size: many
D: -
J: TRBJ1-6
DNA: TGTGCCAGCAGCCAAGATCAATCCCAGGGAGCTTATAATTCACCCCTCCACTTT
CDR3: CASSQDQSQGAYNSPLHF

V: TRBV20-1
size: many
D: -
J: TRBJ1-2
DNA: TGCAGTGCTAGAGATGCCAAGGGGTATGGCTACACCTTC
CDR3: CSARDAKGYGYTF

V: TRBV5-1
size: -
D: -
J: TRBJ2-5
DNA: TGCGCCAGCAGAGTCGGGGACGGGGAGACCCAGTACTTC
CDR3: CASRVGDGETQYF

V: TRBV30
size: -
D: -
J: TRBJ2-2
DNA: TGTGCCTGGAGTGTATCAGGAGTGAACACCGGGGAGCTGTTTTTT
CDR3: CAWSVSGVNTGELFF

V: TRBV24-1
size: many
D: -
J: TRBJ2-5
DNA: TGTGCCACCAGTGATTCCATGAAGTCGGAGACCCAGTACTTC
CDR3: CATSDSMKSETQYF

V: TRBV7-3
size: many
D: -
J: TRBJ2-3
DNA: TGTGCCAGCAGCTCCCAGCCCGAAGATACGCAGTATTTT
CDR3: CASSSQPEDTQYF

V: TRBV7-9
size: -
D: -
J: TRBJ2-7
DNA: TGTGCCAGCAGCTTCAACTTGGGGCTCGGCGAGCAGTACTTC
CDR3: CASSFNLGLGEQYF

V: TRBV27
size: many
D: TRBD1
J: TRBJ2-7
DNA: TGTGCCAGCAAGCGACAGGGCCACGAGCAGTACTTC
CDR3: CASKRQGHEQYF

V: TRBV19
size: few
D: -
J: TRBJ2-2
DNA: TGTGCCAGTAGTGGGTCAGGGGACGTCGTCACCGGGGAGCTGTTTTTT
CDR3: CASSGSGDVVTGELFF

V: TRBV18
size: many
D: TRBD1
J: TRBJ2-5
DNA: TGTGCCAGCTCACCCAGACAGGGGTTACGAGAGACCCAGTACTTC
CDR3: CASSPRQGLRETQYF

V: TRBV7-8
size: many
D: -
J: TRBJ2-7
DNA: TGTGCCAGCAGCTTAGAGGCCCACGCCTACGAGCAGTACTTC
CDR3: CASSLEAHAYEQYF

V: TRBV19
size: few
D: -
J: TRBJ2-1
DNA: TGTGCCAGTAGTACTCAGACTGGTTACAATGAGCAGTTCTTC
CDR3: CASSTQTGYNEQFF

V: TRBV11-3
size: many
D: TRBD2
J: TRBJ2-1
DNA: TGTGCCAGCAGCGTTAGCCCACTAGCGATTGATGAGCAGTTCTTC
CDR3: CASSVSPLAIDEQFF

V: TRBV6-2/TRBV6-3
size: many
D: -
J: TRBJ2-7
DNA: TGTGCCAGCAGTTACTCTTGGGGTTTTGAGCAGTACTTC
CDR3: CASSYSWGFEQYF

V: TRBV7-2
size: many
D: TRBD2
J: TRBJ2-3
DNA: TGTGCCAGCAGCCGCGGGACTAGCGGAAACACAGATACGCAGTATTTT
CDR3: CASSRGTSGNTDTQYF

V: TRBV19
size: few
D: TRBD2
J: TRBJ2-1
DNA: TGTGCCAGTAGTATTACTAGCGGGGATAGCTCCTACAATGAGCAGTTCTTC
CDR3: CASSITSGDSSYNEQFF

V: TRBV7-2
size: many
D: -
J: TRBJ1-1
DNA: TGTGCCAGCAGTCTCGCCAGGGCTGAAGCTTTCTTT
CDR3: CASSLARAEAFF

V: TRBV11-2
size: once
D: -
J: TRBJ1-2
DNA: TGTGCCAGCAGCTTTGGAGAACAGCTTCAACTAGGGTTCTATGGCTACACCTTC
CDR3: CASSFGEQLQLGFYGYTF

V: TRBV2
size: many
D: -
J: TRBJ2-5
DNA: TGTGCCAGCAGCAGGGCAGAGACCCAGTACTTC
CDR3: CASSRAETQYF

V: TRBV11-2
size: many
D: TRBD1
J: TRBJ1-2
DNA: TGTGCCAGCAGCCTCGGACAGGGGGATGGCTACACCTTC
CDR3: CASSLGQGDGYTF